This TCR beta chain was identified during a study of T cell responses to AZD1222 COVID-19 vaccine. Clones were read by immunoSEQ multiplex PCR, and TCRdb kept only the in-frame ones, dropping some. The table lists 150,000 or so clones, 91% of them singletons, with over 1.1% in the top ten. Trimming cost V 6 bases and J 5 bases; bases outside gene matches: 9. Germline V gene sequence: CDR1 LNHDA, CDR2 SQIVND (reference sequence). The CDR3 runs 14 residues. The chain employs TRBV19 and TRBJ2-7, with 8 bases identical to TRBD2. Sequences were derived from peripheral blood, sampled on day 0 of AZD1222 vaccination. This TCR was recovered from an adult in good health. In DNA, the CDR3 is TGTGCCAGTAGCCGAGGACTAGCAGTAGACGAGCAGTACTTC. Its translation is CASSRGLAVDEQYF.